Following are 4 T cell receptor beta chains from one sample sequenced in a study of control samples from healthy donors and cancer patients. This table comes from immunoSEQ multiplex PCR, and its TCRdb copy is limited to in-frame clones, with some not included. The repertoire includes roughly 450,000 clones, roughly 90% of them detected once, and around 6.5% sits in the top ten. The sequenced sample was PBMCs. The receptor set was obtained from a man aged 35 to 55 with head and neck cancer.

The V call is TRBV9, the J call TRBJ2-5; 9 bases agree with TRBD2. The CDR3 covers 16 residues. The trim removed 3 bases at V and 3 bases at J, leaving 9 bases unmatched. Germline V gives CDR1 SGDLS, CDR2 YYNGEE. The DNA for the CDR3 is TGTGCCAGCAGCGCGGGGGTAATAGCGGGGGAAGAGACCCAGTACTTC. Protein sequence: CASSAGVIAGEETQYF.

This chain joins TRBV19 and TRBJ2-1, with TRBD1 identical over 7 bases. This CDR3 region has 16 residues. Losses at the gene ends were 6 bases for V and 4 bases for J; bases not matched to a gene: 12. Germline V gene lookup returns CDR1 LNHDA and CDR2 SQIVND (reference sequence). The CDR3 region has the DNA TGTGCCAGTAGGAACATCGGACAGGCAGGATACAATGAGCAGTTCTTC. Encoded protein: CASRNIGQAGYNEQFF.

This sequence joins TRBV28 and TRBJ2-5, with a possible D match to TRBD1 (6 bases). CDR3 length: 12 amino acids. The germline V gene encodes CDR1 MDHEN and CDR2 SYDVKM. Trimming stripped 5 bases from V and 7 bases from J, with 11 bases between. The CDR3 reads CASSTGYGTQYF. For the CDR3, the DNA is TGTGCCAGCAGTACAGGGTACGGGACCCAGTACTTC. Looking up the rest from reference TRBV28 and TRBJ2-5 gives the full variable domain: DVKVTQSSRYLVKRTGEKVFLECVQDMDHENMFWYRQDPGLGLRLIYFSYDVKMKEKGDIPEGYSVSREKKERFSLILESASTNQTSMYLCASSTGYGTQYFGPGTRLLVL.

The chain joins TRBV18 to TRBJ1-3; D is ambiguous. This CDR3 is 15 amino acids long. Looked up from germline, CDR1 is KGHSH and CDR2 is LQKENI. V gave up 6 bases and J gave up 4 bases, with 16 bases separating them. This CDR3 is CASSSRLVIGNTIYF. The CDR3 nucleotides read TGTGCCAGCTCGTCTCGCTTGGTAATCGGAAACACCATATATTTT.